This T cell receptor beta chain emerged from a study of response to subunit inactivated influenza vaccine. The germline V gene encodes CDR1 SGHRS and CDR2 YFSETQ. The CDR3 sequence is 18 residues long. Unmatched junction bases numbered 13, after V lost 3 bases and J lost 2 bases. Study-level results: New T cells are recruited in small numbers by each seasonal influenza vaccination, according to the authors' suggestion.

One entry per CDR3 protein, called by TCRdb with MiXCR from the RT-PCR reads. Of more than 700,000 distinct CDR3 sequences in the sample, around 21% were seen once. As to this clonotype: Its target is not known.

The sample here was PBMCs from blood, taken about 5 days after vaccination. V gene TRBV5-1 combines with J gene TRBJ2-7; 11 positions agree with TRBD1. The TCR originated in a man aged 50-60 years who received an inactivated influenza vaccine. The CDR3, as DNA: TGCGCCAGCAGCTACGTCCCGGGACAGGGGGACAAAACCTACGAGCAGTACTTC. Translated, it gives CASSYVPGQGDKTYEQYF.